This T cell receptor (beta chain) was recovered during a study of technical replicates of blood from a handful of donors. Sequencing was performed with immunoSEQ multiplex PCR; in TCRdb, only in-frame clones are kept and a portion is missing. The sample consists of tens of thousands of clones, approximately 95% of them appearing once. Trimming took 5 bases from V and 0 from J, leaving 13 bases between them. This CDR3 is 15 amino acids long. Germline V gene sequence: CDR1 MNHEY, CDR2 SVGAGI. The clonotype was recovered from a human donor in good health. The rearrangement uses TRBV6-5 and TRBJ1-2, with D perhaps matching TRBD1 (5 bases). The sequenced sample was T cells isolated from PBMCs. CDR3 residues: CASSGPGGANYGYTF. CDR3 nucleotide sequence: TGTGCCAGCAGTGGGCCGGGGGGAGCTAACTATGGCTACACCTTC.